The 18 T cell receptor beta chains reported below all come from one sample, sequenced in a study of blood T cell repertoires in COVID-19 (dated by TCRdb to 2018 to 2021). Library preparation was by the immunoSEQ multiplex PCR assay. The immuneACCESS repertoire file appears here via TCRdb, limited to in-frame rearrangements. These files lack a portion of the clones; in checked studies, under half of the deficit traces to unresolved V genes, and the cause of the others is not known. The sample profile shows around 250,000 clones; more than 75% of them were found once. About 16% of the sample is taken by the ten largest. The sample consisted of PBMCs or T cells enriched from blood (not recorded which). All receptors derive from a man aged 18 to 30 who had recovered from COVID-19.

CDR3 sequence (DNA): TGTGCCACCAGTGCGGACAGAGCTTACAATGAGCAGTTCTTC. Protein sequence: CATSADRAYNEQFF. The genes are TRBV24-1 and TRBJ2-1; possible D gene TRBD1, 6 bases. The germline V and J ends were trimmed by 5 bases and 4 bases, with 11 bases remaining between them. CDR1 and CDR2 (germline): KGHDR, SFDVKD. The CDR3 is 14 residues long.

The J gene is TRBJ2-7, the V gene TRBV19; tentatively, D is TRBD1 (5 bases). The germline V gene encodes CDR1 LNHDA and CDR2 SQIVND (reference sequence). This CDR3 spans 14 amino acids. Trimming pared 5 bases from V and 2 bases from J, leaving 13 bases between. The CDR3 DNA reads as TGTGCCAGTAGTTCTTCGGACATTACCTACGAGCAGTACTTC. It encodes CASSSSDITYEQYF.

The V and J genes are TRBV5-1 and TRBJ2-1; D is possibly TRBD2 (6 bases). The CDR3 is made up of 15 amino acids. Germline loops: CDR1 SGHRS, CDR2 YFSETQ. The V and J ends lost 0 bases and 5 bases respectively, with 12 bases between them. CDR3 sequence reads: CASSLGGTSDNEQFF. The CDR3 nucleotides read TGCGCCAGCAGCTTGGGGGGGACTTCGGACAATGAGCAGTTCTTC.

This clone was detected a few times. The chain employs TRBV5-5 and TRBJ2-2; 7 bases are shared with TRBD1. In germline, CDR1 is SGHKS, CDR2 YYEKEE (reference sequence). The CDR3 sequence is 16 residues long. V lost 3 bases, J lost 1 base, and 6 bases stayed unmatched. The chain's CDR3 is CASSSRTGVNTGELFF. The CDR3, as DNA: TGTGCCAGCAGCTCGCGGACAGGCGTGAACACCGGGGAGCTGTTTTTT. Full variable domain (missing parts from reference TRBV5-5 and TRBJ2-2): DAGVTQSPTHLIKTRGQQVTLRCSPISGHKSVSWYQQVLGQGPQFIFQYYEKEERGRGNFPDRFSARQFPNYSSELNVNALLLGDSALYLCASSSRTGVNTGELFFGEGSRLTVL.

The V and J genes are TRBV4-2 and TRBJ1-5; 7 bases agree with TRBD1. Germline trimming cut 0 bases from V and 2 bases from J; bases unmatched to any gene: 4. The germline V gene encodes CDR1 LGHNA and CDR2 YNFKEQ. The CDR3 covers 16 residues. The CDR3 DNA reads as TGTGCCAGCAGCCAAGAGCAGGGGGAGGGCAATCAGCCCCAGCATTTT. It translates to CASSQEQGEGNQPQHF.

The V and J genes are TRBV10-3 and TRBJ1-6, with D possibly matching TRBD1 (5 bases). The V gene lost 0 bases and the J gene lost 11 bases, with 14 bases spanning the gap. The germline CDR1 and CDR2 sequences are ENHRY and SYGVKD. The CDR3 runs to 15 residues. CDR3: CAISESGQGAAPLHF. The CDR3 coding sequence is TGTGCCATCAGTGAGTCGGGGCAGGGTGCGGCACCCCTCCACTTT.

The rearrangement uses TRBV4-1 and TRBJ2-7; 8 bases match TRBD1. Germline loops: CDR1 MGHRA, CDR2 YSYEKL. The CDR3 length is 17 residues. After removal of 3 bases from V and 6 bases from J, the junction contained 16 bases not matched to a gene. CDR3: CASSQLVGQGDFGEQYF. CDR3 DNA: TGCGCCAGCAGCCAGCTCGTCGGACAGGGCGATTTTGGCGAGCAGTACTTC.

The CDR3 loop reads CASSLNRAYEQYF. CDR3 nucleotides: TGTGCCAGCAGTTTGAACAGGGCCTACGAGCAGTACTTC. The rearrangement joins TRBV12-3 or TRBV12-4 to TRBJ2-7; a weak D match, TRBD1 (6 bases). V shed 3 bases and J shed 2 bases, with 8 bases lying between them. This CDR3 spans 13 amino acids.

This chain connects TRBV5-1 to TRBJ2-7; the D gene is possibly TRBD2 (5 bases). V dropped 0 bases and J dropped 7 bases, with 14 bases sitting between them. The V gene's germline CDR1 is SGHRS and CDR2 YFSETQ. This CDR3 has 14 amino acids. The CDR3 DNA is TGCGCCAGCAGCTTGGACCCTAGCCTCTCTGAGCAGTACTTC. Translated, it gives CASSLDPSLSEQYF. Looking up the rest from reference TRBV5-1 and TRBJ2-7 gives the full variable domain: KAGVTQTPRYLIKTRGQQVTLSCSPISGHRSVSWYQQTPGQGLQFLFEYFSETQRNKGNFPGRFSGRQFSNSRSEMNVSTLELGDSALYLCASSLDPSLSEQYFGPGTRLTVT.

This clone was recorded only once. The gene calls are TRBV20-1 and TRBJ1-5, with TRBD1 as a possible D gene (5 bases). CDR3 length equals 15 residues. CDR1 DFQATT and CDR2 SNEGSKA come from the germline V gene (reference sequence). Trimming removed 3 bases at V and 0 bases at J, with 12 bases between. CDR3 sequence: CSASRGHNSNQPQHF. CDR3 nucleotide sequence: TGCAGTGCTAGTAGGGGCCATAATAGCAATCAGCCCCAGCATTTT.

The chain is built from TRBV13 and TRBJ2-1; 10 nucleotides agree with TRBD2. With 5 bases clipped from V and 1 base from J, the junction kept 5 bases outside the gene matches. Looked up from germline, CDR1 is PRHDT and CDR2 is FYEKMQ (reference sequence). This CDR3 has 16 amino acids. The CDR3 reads CASSHPTSGSYNEQFF. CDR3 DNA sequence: TGTGCCAGCAGCCATCCGACTAGCGGGTCCTACAATGAGCAGTTCTTC.

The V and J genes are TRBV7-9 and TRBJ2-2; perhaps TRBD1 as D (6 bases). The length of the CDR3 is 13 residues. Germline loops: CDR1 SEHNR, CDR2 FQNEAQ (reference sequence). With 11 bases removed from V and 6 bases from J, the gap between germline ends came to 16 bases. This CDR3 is CAARDNHAGELFF. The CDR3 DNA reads TGTGCCGCCAGGGACAATCACGCCGGGGAGCTGTTTTTT.

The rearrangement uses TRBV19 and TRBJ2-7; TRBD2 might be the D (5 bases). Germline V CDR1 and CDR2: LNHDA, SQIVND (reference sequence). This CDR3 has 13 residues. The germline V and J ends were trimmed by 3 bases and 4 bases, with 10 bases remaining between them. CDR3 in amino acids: CASSIGERYEQYF. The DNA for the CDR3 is TGTGCCAGTAGTATCGGGGAAAGATACGAGCAGTACTTC.

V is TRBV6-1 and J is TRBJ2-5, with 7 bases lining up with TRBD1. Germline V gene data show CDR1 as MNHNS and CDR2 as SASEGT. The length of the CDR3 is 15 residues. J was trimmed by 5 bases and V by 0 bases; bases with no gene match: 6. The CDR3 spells CASSEAGGSPETQYF. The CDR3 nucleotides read TGTGCCAGCAGTGAAGCAGGGGGCTCCCCTGAGACCCAGTACTTC.

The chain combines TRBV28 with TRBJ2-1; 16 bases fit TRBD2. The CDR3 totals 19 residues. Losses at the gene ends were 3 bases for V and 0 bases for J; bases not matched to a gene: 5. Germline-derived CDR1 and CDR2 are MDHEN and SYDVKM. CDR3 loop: CASSLGLAGGPVSYNEQFF. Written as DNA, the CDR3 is TGTGCCAGCAGTTTGGGACTAGCGGGAGGGCCAGTCTCCTACAATGAGCAGTTCTTC.

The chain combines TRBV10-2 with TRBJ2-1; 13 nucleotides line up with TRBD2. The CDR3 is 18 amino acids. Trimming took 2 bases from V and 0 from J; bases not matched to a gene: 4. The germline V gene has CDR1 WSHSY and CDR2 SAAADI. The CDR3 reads CASSERTSGGRSYNEQFF. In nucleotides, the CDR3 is TGCGCCAGCAGTGAGAGGACTAGCGGGGGCCGCTCCTACAATGAGCAGTTCTTC.

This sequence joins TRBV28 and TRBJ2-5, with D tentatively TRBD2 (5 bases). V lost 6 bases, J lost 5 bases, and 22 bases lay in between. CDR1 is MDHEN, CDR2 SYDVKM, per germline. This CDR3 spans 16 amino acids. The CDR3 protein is CASRDPSTLGWETQYF. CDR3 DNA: TGTGCCAGCAGGGACCCGTCTACACTAGGCTGGGAGACCCAGTACTTC.

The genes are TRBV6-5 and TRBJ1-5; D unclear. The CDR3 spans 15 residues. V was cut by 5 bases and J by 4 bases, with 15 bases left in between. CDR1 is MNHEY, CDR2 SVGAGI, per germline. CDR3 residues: CASSHRGKSNQPQHF. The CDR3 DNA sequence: TGTGCCAGCAGTCACCGCGGCAAGTCTAATCAGCCCCAGCATTTT.